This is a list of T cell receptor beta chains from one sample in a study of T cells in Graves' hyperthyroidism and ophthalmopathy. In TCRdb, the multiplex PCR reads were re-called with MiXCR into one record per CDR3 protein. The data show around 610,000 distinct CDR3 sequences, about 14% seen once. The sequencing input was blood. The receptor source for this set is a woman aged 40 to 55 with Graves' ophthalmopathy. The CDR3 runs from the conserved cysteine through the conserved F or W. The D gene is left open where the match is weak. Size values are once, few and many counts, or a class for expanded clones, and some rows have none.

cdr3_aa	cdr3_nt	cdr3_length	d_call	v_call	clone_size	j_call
CACSTVAGASTDTQYF	TGTGCCTGCAGTACCGTAGCGGGAGCTAGCACAGATACGCAGTATTTT	16	TRBD2	TRBV6-1	.	TRBJ2-3
CASSQRTSGTSYEQYF	TGTGCCAGCAGCCAAAGGACTAGCGGGACTTCCTACGAGCAGTACTTC	16	TRBD2	TRBV4-2	many	TRBJ2-7
CASSQDLAGGSYEQYF	TGCGCCAGCAGCCAAGATCTAGCGGGAGGTTCCTACGAGCAGTACTTC	16	TRBD2	TRBV4-1	few	TRBJ2-7
CASSEGPSSGNTIYF	TGTGCCAGCAGTGAGGGACCGAGCTCTGGAAACACCATATATTTT	15	.	TRBV28	many	TRBJ1-3
CASGLVMDRRRSYEQYF	TGTGCTAGTGGTTTGGTAATGGACCGCCGACGGTCCTACGAGCAGTACTTC	17	.	TRBV12-5	.	TRBJ2-7
CAISESEVGSGEQYF	TGTGCCATCAGTGAGTCCGAAGTTGGTTCGGGCGAGCAGTACTTC	15	.	TRBV10-3	many	TRBJ2-7
CASSPSGGGIETQYF	TGTGCCAGCAGTCCTAGCGGGGGGGGGATTGAGACCCAGTACTTC	15	TRBD2	TRBV12-3/TRBV12-4	many	TRBJ2-5
CSCGSNYGYTF	TGCAGCTGTGGATCAAACTATGGCTACACCTTC	11	.	TRBV29-1	many	TRBJ1-2
CASIPDRMGQPQHF	TGTGCCAGCATCCCGGACAGAATGGGTCAGCCCCAGCATTTT	14	.	TRBV6-1	.	TRBJ1-5
CASSFGTAYGETQYF	TGTGCCAGCAGTTTCGGGACGGCCTATGGAGAGACCCAGTACTTC	15	.	TRBV6-5	.	TRBJ2-5
CASSLSRPAAFF	TGTGCCAGCAGTTTGAGTCGGCCGGCAGCTTTCTTT	12	.	TRBV28	few	TRBJ1-1
CASSLSTGRSLHF	TGTGCCAGCAGTTTATCAACAGGGAGGTCCCTCCACTTT	13	.	TRBV12-3/TRBV12-4	many	TRBJ1-6
CASSLASSASEAFF	TGTGCCAGCAGTCTCGCGTCTTCGGCTTCCGAAGCTTTCTTT	14	.	TRBV12-3/TRBV12-4	.	TRBJ1-1
CASSPQLDRGRGNTIYF	TGCGCCAGCAGCCCTCAATTGGACAGGGGAAGAGGAAACACCATATATTTT	17	TRBD1	TRBV5-1	few	TRBJ1-3